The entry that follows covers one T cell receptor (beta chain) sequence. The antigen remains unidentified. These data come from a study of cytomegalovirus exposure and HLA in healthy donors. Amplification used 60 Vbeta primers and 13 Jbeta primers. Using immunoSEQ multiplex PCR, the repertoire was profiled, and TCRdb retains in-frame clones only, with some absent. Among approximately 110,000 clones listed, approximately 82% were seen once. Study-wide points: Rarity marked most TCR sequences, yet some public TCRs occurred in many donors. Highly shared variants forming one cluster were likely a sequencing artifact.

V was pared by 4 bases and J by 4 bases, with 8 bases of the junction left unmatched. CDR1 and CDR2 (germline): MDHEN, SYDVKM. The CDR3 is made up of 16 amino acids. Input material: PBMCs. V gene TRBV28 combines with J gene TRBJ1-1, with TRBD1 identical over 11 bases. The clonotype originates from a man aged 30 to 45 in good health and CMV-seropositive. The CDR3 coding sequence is TGTGCCAGCAGTTCCTGGACAGGGGGCTATTCCACTGAAGCTTTCTTT. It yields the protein CASSSWTGGYSTEAFF.